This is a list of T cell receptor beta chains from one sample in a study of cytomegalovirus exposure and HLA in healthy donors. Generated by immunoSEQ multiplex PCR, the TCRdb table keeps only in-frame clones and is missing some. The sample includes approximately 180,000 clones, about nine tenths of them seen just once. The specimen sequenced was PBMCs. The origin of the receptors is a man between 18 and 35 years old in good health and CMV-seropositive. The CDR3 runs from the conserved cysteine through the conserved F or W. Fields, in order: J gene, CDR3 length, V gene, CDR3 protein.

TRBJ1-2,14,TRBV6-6,CASSSSDRSYGYTF
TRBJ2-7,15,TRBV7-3,CASSLGTSVSYEQYF
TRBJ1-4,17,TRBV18,CASSPKHLRTENEKLFF
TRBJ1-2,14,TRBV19,CASSLDRADYGYTF
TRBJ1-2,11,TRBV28,CATLLAYGYTF
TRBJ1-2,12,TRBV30,CAWSELPYGYTF
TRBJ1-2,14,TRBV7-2,CASSLGQGGYGYTF
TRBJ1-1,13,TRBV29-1,CSVEGTGRGKAFF
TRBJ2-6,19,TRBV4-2,CASSRLTGPSVSGANVLTF
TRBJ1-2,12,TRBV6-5,CASSKDRAGYTF
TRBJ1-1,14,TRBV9,CASSVQGSGTEAFF
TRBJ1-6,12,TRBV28,CALGDRYSPLHF
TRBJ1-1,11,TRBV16,CASSPITEAFF
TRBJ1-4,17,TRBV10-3,CAISDWDRSATNEKLFF
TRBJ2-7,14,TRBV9,CASSVTPSFHEQYF
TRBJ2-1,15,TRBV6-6,CASSSPGLSYNEQFF
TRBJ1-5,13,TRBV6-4,CASSPDRKQPQHF
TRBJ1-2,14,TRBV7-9,CASSLVSGNYGYTF
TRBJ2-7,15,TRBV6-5,CASSYTGTGGYEQYF
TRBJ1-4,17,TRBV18,CASSPPPDTVRGEKLFF
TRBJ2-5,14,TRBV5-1,CASSSLDREETQYF
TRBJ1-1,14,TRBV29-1,CSVANLIRYTEAFF
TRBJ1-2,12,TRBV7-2,CASSLNRGGYTF
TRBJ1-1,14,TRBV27,CASSFADRVPEAFF
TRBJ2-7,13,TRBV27,CASSAAWSYEQYF
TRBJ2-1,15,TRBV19,CASSRDFSLNNEQFF
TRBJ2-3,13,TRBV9,CASSVARADTQYF
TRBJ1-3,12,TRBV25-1,CASSDSGNTIYF
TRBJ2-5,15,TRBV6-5,CASSYSGSSAETQYF
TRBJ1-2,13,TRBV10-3,CAISEAEGQTYTF
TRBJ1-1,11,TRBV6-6,CASKGGTEAFF
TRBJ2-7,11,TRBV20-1,CSVRDSYEQYF
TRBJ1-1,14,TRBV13,CASRPGQAYPEAFF
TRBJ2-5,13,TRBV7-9,CASSPGGGRPQYF
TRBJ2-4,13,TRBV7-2,CASSFGTVNIQYF
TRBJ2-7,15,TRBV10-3,CAISTSGQLSYEQYF
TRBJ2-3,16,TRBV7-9,CASSNRQGLYPDTQYF
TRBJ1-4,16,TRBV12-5,CASGLSLGATNEKLFF
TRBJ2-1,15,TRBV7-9,CASSADRGPYNEQFF
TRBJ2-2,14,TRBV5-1,CASRLSEAAGELFF
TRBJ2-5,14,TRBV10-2,CASSAGGPQETQYF
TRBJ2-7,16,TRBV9,CASSVRGETATYEQYF
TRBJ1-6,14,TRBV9,CASSGTGSGSPLHF
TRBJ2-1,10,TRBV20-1,CSATRAEQFF
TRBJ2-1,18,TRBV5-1,CASSFTSGGIGSYNEQFF
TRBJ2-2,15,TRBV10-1,CASGEVRVNTGELFF
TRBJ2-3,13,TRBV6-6,CASNPGVADTQYF
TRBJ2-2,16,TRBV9,CASSVIGGANTGELFF